Below are 9 T cell receptor beta chains sequenced from a single sample in a study of T cell repertoires in cytomegalovirus infection. MiXCR, applied by TCRdb to the reads, yields one record per CDR3 protein. The sample contains roughly 300,000 distinct CDR3 sequences, about a quarter of which appear only once. The sample comprised PBMCs. The receptors here all came from a human donor in good health (CMV status not recorded). Some clones in this sample may be carry-over from other donors' samples.

The chain joins TRBV29-1 to TRBJ2-7; TRBD1 might be the D (5 bases). The CDR3 length is 12 residues. Germline CDR1 is SQVTM and CDR2 is ANQGSEA. V was cut by 7 bases and J by 2 bases, with 12 bases left in between. The CDR3 bases are TGCAGCGCCTCCACAGGCGCCTACGAGCAGTACTTC. As protein: CSASTGAYEQYF.

Note on this clonotype: This could be a read error, since a much larger clone is one nucleotide away. The V and J genes are TRBV7-2 and TRBJ2-5; either TRBD1 or TRBD2 may supply D (6 bases each). The germline gives CDR1 SGHTA, CDR2 FQGNSA. The germline V and J ends were trimmed by 5 bases and 5 bases, with 15 bases remaining between them. This CDR3 is 14 amino acids long. CDR3 protein: CASSPLGGWETQYF. CDR3 DNA: TGTGCCAGCAGCCCGCTGGGGGGCTGGGAGACCCAGTACTTC.

This clonotype was seen at least ten times. V and J are TRBV11-2 and TRBJ1-3; D remains ambiguous. The CDR3 sequence is 16 residues long. Germline V gene lookup returns CDR1 SGHAT and CDR2 FQNNGV. V dropped 0 bases and J dropped 0 bases, with 9 bases sitting between them. CDR3 sequence reads: CASSLDPGFSGNTIYF. The CDR3 coding sequence is TGTGCCAGCAGCTTAGATCCCGGGTTCTCTGGAAACACCATATATTTT. Together with reference TRBV11-2 and TRBJ1-3, the CDR3 gives the full variable domain: EAGVAQSPRYKIIEKRQSVAFWCNPISGHATLYWYQQILGQGPKLLIQFQNNGVVDDSQLPKDRFSAERLKGVDSTLKIQPAKLEDSAVYLCASSLDPGFSGNTIYFGEGSWLTVV.

V gene TRBV3-1 combines with J gene TRBJ1-1, with 8 bases aligning to TRBD1. CDR1 and CDR2 (germline): LGHDT, YNNKEL (reference sequence). This CDR3 has 15 amino acids. Trimming took 4 bases from V and 0 from J; bases not matched to a gene: 4. CDR3 in DNA: TGTGCCAGCAGCCGGGACAGGACCATGAACACTGAAGCTTTCTTT. Its protein is CASSRDRTMNTEAFF.

The CDR3 DNA is TGTGCCAGCAGTAAGGGGGGGCATAATGAGCAGTTCTTC. Encoded protein: CASSKGGHNEQFF. This chain links TRBV6-5 with TRBJ2-1; a weak D match, TRBD2 (7 bases). Deletions cut 5 bases from V and 7 bases from J, with 12 bases between. The CDR3 covers 13 residues. The V gene's germline CDR1 is MNHEY and CDR2 SVGAGI.

The sample holds many counts of this clonotype. The CDR3 sequence is CASSRPPTGRGFYEQFF. The CDR3 DNA reads as TGTGCCAGCAGCCGCCCCCCTACGGGGAGGGGGTTCTATGAGCAGTTCTTC. The gene calls are TRBV7-2 and TRBJ2-1; a weak D match, TRBD2 (7 bases). Germline lookup yields CDR1 SGHTA and CDR2 FQGNSA. This CDR3 region has 17 residues. Trimming took 5 bases from V and 8 from J, leaving 25 bases between them.

In its sample, this clonotype was seen many times. The V call is TRBV7-2, the J call TRBJ2-3; perhaps TRBD2 as D (6 bases). The CDR3 runs to 16 residues. CDR1 SGHTA and CDR2 FQGNSA come from the germline V gene. Between the trimmed V and J ends, which lost 5 bases and 1 base, there was a span of 16 bases. Here the CDR3 reads CASSQGRASGTDTQYF. CDR3 nucleotides: TGTGCCAGCAGCCAAGGTCGGGCTAGCGGCACAGATACGCAGTATTTT.

This clonotype was seen once. The rearrangement links TRBV20-1 to TRBJ2-7, with D perhaps TRBD1 (6 bases). This CDR3 comprises 14 residues. The germline V gene has CDR1 DFQATT and CDR2 SNEGSKA (reference sequence). Trimming cost V 1 base and J 0 bases, with 10 bases left between them. Here the CDR3 reads CSARGRGSSYEQYF. As DNA, the CDR3 is TGCAGTGCTAGAGGTAGGGGGTCCTCCTACGAGCAGTACTTC.

This chain links TRBV15 with TRBJ1-3; D ambiguous. The CDR3 has 16 amino acids. Germline-derived CDR1 and CDR2 are LNHNV and YYDKDF (reference sequence). With 0 bases removed from V and 0 bases from J, the gap between germline ends came to 9 bases. CDR3 residues: CATSRDGSTSGNTIYF. The DNA of the CDR3 is TGTGCCACCAGCAGAGATGGTTCGACCTCTGGAAACACCATATATTTT.